This note documents a single TCR beta chain sequence. This may be a read error, as it is one base from a much larger clone. Priming with a constant-region primer yielded TCR beta cDNA from approximately 500 ng total RNA. Construction of TCR beta libraries relied on three successive nested multiplex PCR rounds employing slightly modified ARM-PCR. Amplification in the first two PCR rounds was performed using TRBV1-TRBV30 forward primers and a C-beta reverse primer for approximately 10 cycles each. Each CDR3 protein is one row after TCRdb ran MiXCR on the multiplex PCR reads. The table shows about 200,000 distinct CDR3 sequences, with less than 70% occurring only once. This record comes from a study of tumor-infiltrating lymphocytes in primary liver carcinoma. Study details: Samples yielded about 3.65 to 7.5 million productive TCRbeta reads, similar across tissue types.

From germline, CDR1 is LGHNA and CDR2 YNFKEQ. This CDR3 region has 14 residues. Unsorted whole blood supplied the RNA, and germline DNA was extracted too. This sequence originates from an older woman with primary liver carcinoma and hepatitis B virus infection. The chain recombines TRBV4-2 with TRBJ2-1; D call uncertain. The sequenced sample consisted of peripheral blood. CDR3 amino acids: CTSSQLSSDNEQFF. CDR3 in DNA: TGTACCAGCAGCCAACTTAGCTCGGATAATGAGCAGTTCTTC.